This TCR beta chain stems from a study of shared clonotypes between healthy human individuals. Study-wide findings and caveats: Having only a few donors restricted how much genetic and exposure-history diversity was captured.

TCRdb keeps only in-frame clones here, not all; method: immunoSEQ multiplex PCR. The sample holds about 1 million clones, approximately 68% seen once. The split of CD4+ cells yielded CD45RA+ naive and CD45RA-negative memory subsets. A note on this clone: Antigen: not known.

This clonotype was sampled from a man in his late teens or twenties in good health. The sample taken for sequencing was memory CD4+ T cells sorted from blood. Subset defined: CD45RA-negative fraction.

The CDR3 DNA reads as TGTGCCAGCAGCACCCTCTTATCAGAGGGTGAAAAACTGTTTTTT. Translating gives CASSTLLSEGEKLFF. V usage is TRBV14 and J usage is TRBJ1-4; D remains ambiguous. Trimming pared 5 bases from V and 7 bases from J, leaving 17 bases between. Germline loops: CDR1 SGHDN, CDR2 FVKESK. This CDR3 is built from 15 residues.